The subject of this entry is one T cell receptor beta chain. This clonotype was seen a few times. Its antigen is still unknown. No base quality values were provided; no much bigger clone lies one nucleotide off. Deletion took 4 bases off V and 2 bases off J, with a span of 11 bases between the germline ends. The germline V gene encodes CDR1 KGHSH and CDR2 LQKENI. From the cysteine up to the phenylalanine, the CDR3 has a length of 14 residues. Left in the record is the CDR3 DNA by itself, 42 bases read in frame from the first base. The data belong to a study of T-cell reconstitution after alpha-beta-depleted transplantation in children (TCRdb year 2016). Broadly, across the study: Using TCR repertoire profiling, the study followed T-cell immune reconstitution in a quantitative way in children after TCRalphabeta/CD19-depleted allogeneic hematopoietic cell transplantation.

The library was prepared using PCR. Sequencing was performed on an Illumina HiSeq 2500. TCR library preparation used molecular barcoding, with unique molecular identifiers applied to normalize quantification of the TCRbeta repertoire. TCRdb reran the public reads through fastp at Q25 and MiXCR, keeping productive beta chains. Rows with a matching CDR3 protein are joined into one entry that keeps the most common DNA and genes. A total of approximately 520,000 distinct CDR3 sequences appear in this sample, about 30% of them only once. 2% to 2.5% of the sample is held by the ten biggest clonotypes. This receptor chain uses TRBV18 and TRBJ1-2; the D segment cannot be called with confidence. Sequencing was performed on PBMCs from the stem cell graft donor, taken from the stem cell graft. The clonotype comes from a human donor who donated a stem cell graft to a child with aplastic anemia. CDR3 protein: CASSLSDPNYGYTF. Here is the DNA: TGTGCCAGCTCACTCTCCGACCCCAACTATGGCTACACCTTC.